This TCR beta chain was obtained from a study of radiation and T cells in renal cell carcinoma. Study overall: Nephrectomy followed 15 Gy stereotactic body radiation by 4 weeks.

The time point is: blood 2 weeks post-SBRT. Regarding treatment: 15 Gy SBRT to primary tumor, nephrectomy 4 weeks later. Blood was sampled at baseline, 2 weeks and 4 weeks after SBRT. Points from the study as a whole: No pretreatment tumor biopsies were available for baseline clonotypes.

The table came from immunoSEQ multiplex PCR; TCRdb's copy has only in-frame clones and leaves some out. The sample consists of 100,000 to 150,000 clones, around nine tenths of them appearing once. With respect to this clone: Its antigen is not identified.

V was pared by 7 bases and J by 1 base, with 14 bases between. Germline V gene sequence: CDR1 SGHRS, CDR2 YFSETQ. This CDR3 region has 14 residues. The rearrangement uses TRBV5-1 and TRBJ1-1, with a possible D match to TRBD1 (5 bases). Source: blood, taken from a patient whose treatment included radiotherapy and nephrectomy. This TCR derives from a woman in her sixties or seventies with renal cell carcinoma. The CDR3 here is CASRGAEGNTEAFF. CDR3 sequence (DNA): TGCGCCAGCCGCGGGGCGGAGGGGAACACTGAAGCTTTCTTT.